Each of the 9 T cell receptor beta chains below was sequenced from the same sample in a study of T cell responses to AZD1222 COVID-19 vaccine. Generated by immunoSEQ multiplex PCR, the TCRdb table keeps only in-frame clones and is missing some. Here the sample spans roughly 76,000 clones, roughly 88% being singletons. Sequenced material: peripheral blood, taken on day 0 of AZD1222 vaccination. Source of these receptors: an adult in good health.

This chain connects TRBV5-1 to TRBJ2-5; 11 nucleotides match TRBD1. The germline CDR1 and CDR2 sequences are SGHRS and YFSETQ. The CDR3 runs to 15 residues. Trimming removed 4 bases from V and 4 bases from J; junction bases left unmatched: 6. CDR3 sequence: CASSAGGQGAETQYF. As DNA, the CDR3 is TGCGCCAGCAGCGCGGGAGGACAGGGGGCAGAGACCCAGTACTTC.

Concerning this clone itself: Other DNA sequences in the same sample also yield this CDR3. The chain has TRBV9 and TRBJ2-2; TRBD2 aligns across 14 bases. The CDR3 has 17 amino acids. Germline V gene data show CDR1 as SGDLS and CDR2 as YYNGEE. Losses at the gene ends were 0 bases for V and 5 bases for J; bases not matched to a gene: 3. The CDR3, as DNA: TGTGCCAGCAGCGTAGGACTAGCGGGAGGGAATACCGGGGAGCTGTTTTTT. This encodes CASSVGLAGGNTGELFF.

J is TRBJ1-5 and V is TRBV10-3; D is unclear. V was trimmed by 1 base and J by 4 bases, leaving 8 bases between them. The CDR3 contains 14 residues. Germline CDR1 and CDR2: ENHRY and SYGVKD. The DNA for the CDR3 is TGTGCCATCAGTGAGTTGGGGATTAATCAGCCCCAGCATTTT. Residues: CAISELGINQPQHF.

The chain employs TRBV6-4 and TRBJ1-1; D ambiguous. Germline-derived CDR1 and CDR2 are MRHNA and SNTAGT. The CDR3 has 13 residues. With 4 bases removed from V and 1 base from J, the gap between germline ends came to 7 bases. Here the CDR3 reads CASSAQPNTEAFF. The CDR3 DNA sequence: TGTGCCAGCAGTGCACAGCCGAACACTGAAGCTTTCTTT.

The DNA of the CDR3 is TGTGCCAGCAGTGAAGGGTCTAGCGGAGCCTACGAGCAGTACTTC. Protein product: CASSEGSSGAYEQYF. The chain is built from TRBV6-1 and TRBJ2-7; 7 bases are shared with TRBD2. V shed 1 base and J 2 bases; nucleotides not matched to a gene: 5. Germline lookup yields CDR1 MNHNS and CDR2 SASEGT. This CDR3 is built from 15 residues.

The chain is built from TRBV11-2 and TRBJ2-7; D gene ambiguous. Germline V gene lookup returns CDR1 SGHAT and CDR2 FQNNGV. The CDR3 runs 14 residues. Trimming removed 5 bases at V and 0 bases at J, with 11 bases between. The CDR3: CASSRSRGSYEQYF. The CDR3 bases are TGTGCCAGCAGCAGGTCTCGCGGCTCCTACGAGCAGTACTTC.

The chain carries TRBV2 and TRBJ2-1; 11 nucleotides line up with TRBD2. This CDR3 has 15 amino acids. V shed 6 bases, J shed 4 bases, and the junction held 5 bases outside the gene matches. Germline V CDR1 and CDR2: SNHLY, FYNNEI. CDR3 residues: CASRGGTSGYNEQFF. In nucleotides, the CDR3 is TGTGCCAGCAGGGGTGGGACTAGCGGATACAATGAGCAGTTCTTC.

A single count supports this clone. J is TRBJ2-1 and V is TRBV7-2, with TRBD2 identical over 11 bases. Germline V CDR1 and CDR2: SGHTA, FQGNSA. J lost 6 bases, V lost 2 bases, and 3 bases had no gene match. The CDR3 runs 15 residues. Written as DNA, the CDR3 is TGTGCCAGCAGCTTAACTAGCGGGAGTCTCAATGAGCAGTTCTTC. It encodes CASSLTSGSLNEQFF.

This chain links TRBV19 with TRBJ1-5; no clear D gene. V lost 3 bases, J lost 0 bases, and 6 bases lay in between. This CDR3 has 14 residues. From germline, CDR1 is LNHDA and CDR2 SQIVND (reference sequence). The CDR3 DNA reads TGTGCCAGTAGTATTAACCATAGCAATCAGCCCCAGCATTTT. Translated, it gives CASSINHSNQPQHF.